This T cell receptor (beta chain) was recorded in a study of cytomegalovirus exposure and HLA in healthy donors. The PCR contained 60 Vbeta and 13 Jbeta primers. Produced via immunoSEQ multiplex PCR; TCRdb's table is partial and in-frame only. The profile shows about 170,000 clones, approximately 75% of them singletons. Study-wide results and limits: An assumption of roughly uniform sequencing depth across donors underlay the presence/absence analyses. For TCR beta chains, V- and J-gene trimming was later linked to a missense DCLRE1C variant.

Points on this clone: Its antigen is currently unknown.

This clonotype was sampled from a woman under 30 in good health and CMV-seronegative. The sequenced sample consisted of PBMCs.

The CDR3 DNA follows: TGTGCCAGCAGCATCGTCAACGACATCCGGGGCTACACCTTC. It codes for CASSIVNDIRGYTF. The J gene is TRBJ1-2, the V gene TRBV7-8; D not certain. The ends were cut back, 5 bases at V and 8 bases at J, with 18 bases in the middle. The CDR3 covers 14 residues. Germline values: CDR1 SGHVS, CDR2 FQNEAQ.